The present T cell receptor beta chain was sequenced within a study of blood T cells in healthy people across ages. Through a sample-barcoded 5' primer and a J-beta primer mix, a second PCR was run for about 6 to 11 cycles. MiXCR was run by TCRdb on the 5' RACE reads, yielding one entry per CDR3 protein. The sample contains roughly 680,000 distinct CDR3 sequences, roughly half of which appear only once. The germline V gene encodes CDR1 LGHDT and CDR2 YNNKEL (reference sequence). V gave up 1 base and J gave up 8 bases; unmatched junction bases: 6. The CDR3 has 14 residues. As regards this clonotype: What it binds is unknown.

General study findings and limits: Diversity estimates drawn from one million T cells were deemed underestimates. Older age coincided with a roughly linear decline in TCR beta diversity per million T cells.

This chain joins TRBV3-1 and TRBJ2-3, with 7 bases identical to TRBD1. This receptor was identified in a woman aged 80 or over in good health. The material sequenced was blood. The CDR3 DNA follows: TGTGCCAGCAGCCAAGGACAGGGTCATAGTACGCAGTATTTT. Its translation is CASSQGQGHSTQYF.